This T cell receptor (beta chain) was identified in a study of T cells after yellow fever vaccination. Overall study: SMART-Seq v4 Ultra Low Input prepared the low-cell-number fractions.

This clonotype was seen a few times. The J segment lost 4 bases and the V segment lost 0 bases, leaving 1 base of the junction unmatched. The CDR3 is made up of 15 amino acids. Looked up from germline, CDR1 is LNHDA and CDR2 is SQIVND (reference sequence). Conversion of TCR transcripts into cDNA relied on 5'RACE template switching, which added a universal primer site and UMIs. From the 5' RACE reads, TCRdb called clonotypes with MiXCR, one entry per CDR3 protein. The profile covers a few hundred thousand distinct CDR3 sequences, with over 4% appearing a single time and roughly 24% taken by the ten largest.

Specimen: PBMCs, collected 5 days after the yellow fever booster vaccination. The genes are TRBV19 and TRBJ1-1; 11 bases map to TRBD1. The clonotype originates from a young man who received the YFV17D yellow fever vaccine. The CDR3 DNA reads TGTGCCAGTAGTATAGAGGGACAGGGGGGCACTGAAGCTTTCTTT. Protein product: CASSIEGQGGTEAFF.